The 15 T cell receptor beta chains given below trace back to one sample, sequenced in a study of tumor-infiltrating lymphocytes in localized non-small cell lung cancer. Some clones are missing from TCRdb's copy, which holds only in-frame ones; the method was immunoSEQ multiplex PCR. The sample holds some 9,300 clones, around 73% seen once. The sequencing input was lung tumor tissue. These receptors were collected from a human donor with non-small cell lung cancer.

The J gene is TRBJ2-3, the V gene TRBV27; TRBD2 is a possible D gene (5 bases). The CDR3 spans 18 residues. V lost 3 bases and J 2 bases, leaving 21 bases between the germline ends. Looked up from germline, CDR1 is MNHEY and CDR2 is SMNVEV (reference sequence). The CDR3 sequence is CASSFSPRRTDYTDTQYF. The CDR3 DNA sequence: TGTGCCAGCAGTTTTAGTCCGAGGCGGACTGACTACACAGATACGCAGTATTTT.

V is TRBV2 and J is TRBJ1-2; 7 positions match TRBD1. The trim removed 0 bases at V and 4 bases at J, leaving 2 bases unmatched. This CDR3 spans 14 amino acids. From germline, CDR1 is SNHLY and CDR2 FYNNEI. CDR3 sequence (DNA): TGTGCCAGCAGTGAAGCGGGGGACAGCTATGGCTACACCTTC. Protein product: CASSEAGDSYGYTF.

The rearrangement uses TRBV30 and TRBJ1-4; 9 positions match TRBD1. CDR1 is GTSNPN, CDR2 SVGIG, per germline (reference sequence). The CDR3 consists of 16 residues. Trimming cost V 0 bases and J 8 bases; bases outside gene matches: 10. The CDR3 is CAWSVNRGPREEKLFF. Written as DNA, the CDR3 is TGTGCCTGGAGTGTAAACAGGGGGCCCAGGGAGGAAAAACTGTTTTTT.

In this sample, this clone turned up a few times. The chain recombines TRBV9 with TRBJ2-5; 8 nucleotides align to TRBD2. This CDR3 is 16 amino acids long. The junction had 11 bases not matched to a gene; V was cut back by 2 bases and J by 5 bases. Germline V gene sequence: CDR1 SGDLS, CDR2 YYNGEE. CDR3 residues: CASSVYSGGGRETQYF. CDR3 in DNA: TGTGCCAGCAGCGTGTACTCGGGGGGGGGTCGGGAGACCCAGTACTTC.

CDR3 DNA sequence: TGTGCCAGCAGCCAAGTCGGGGGACTAGCGGGAGCAGGGGCCAACGTCCTGACTTTC. Its translation is CASSQVGGLAGAGANVLTF. V usage is TRBV14 and J usage is TRBJ2-6; 14 bases are shared with TRBD2. Germline V lookup: CDR1 SGHDN, CDR2 FVKESK. The V and J ends lost 1 base and 4 bases, in that order; junction bases with no gene match: 6. The CDR3 has 19 residues.

J is TRBJ1-5 and V is TRBV7-2; no definite D call. Germline V gives CDR1 SGHTA, CDR2 FQGNSA. V was clipped by 0 bases and J by 4 bases, with 10 bases between them. The CDR3 contains 15 residues. This chain's CDR3 is CASSLAFQVNQPQHF. The CDR3 region has the DNA TGTGCCAGCAGCTTAGCCTTCCAGGTAAATCAGCCCCAGCATTTT.

The chain links TRBV21-1 to TRBJ2-1; the table's D call, TRBD2, has no DNA check behind it. TRBV21-1 is annotated as a pseudogene. The CDR3 totals 17 residues. The CDR3 here is CASSNMGTSGRNNEQFF. CDR3 nucleotide sequence: TGTGCCAGCAGCAATATGGGGACTAGCGGGAGAAATAATGAGCAGTTCTTC.

This clone has more than one count but fewer than ten. V and J are TRBV6-5 and TRBJ1-2, with 8 bases aligning to TRBD1. This CDR3 has 14 amino acids. Germline V gives CDR1 MNHEY, CDR2 SVGAGI. V trimming: 10 bases; J trimming: 0 bases; junction bases outside the gene matches: 7. The CDR3 sequence: CATTRGPTNYGYTF. CDR3 sequence (DNA): TGTGCCACAACCAGGGGGCCAACTAACTATGGCTACACCTTC.

The J gene is TRBJ1-3, the V gene TRBV19; D gene uncertain. V dropped 3 bases and J dropped 0 bases, with 12 bases sitting between them. Per the germline V gene, CDR1 is LNHDA and CDR2 is SQIVND (reference sequence). The CDR3 loop spans 16 amino acids. Here the CDR3 reads CASSIWNVFSGNTIYF. The CDR3 bases are TGTGCCAGTAGTATTTGGAACGTCTTCTCTGGAAACACCATATATTTT.

The gene calls are TRBV5-4 and TRBJ1-6, with 7 bases fitting TRBD1. Germline trimming cut 0 bases from V and 9 bases from J; bases unmatched to any gene: 0. Germline-derived CDR1 and CDR2 are SGHNT and YYREEE (reference sequence). The CDR3 is 13 residues long. The CDR3, as DNA: TGTGCCAGCAGCTTGGGACAGGGTTCACCCCTCCACTTT. Its translation is CASSLGQGSPLHF.

The V gene is TRBV19, the J gene TRBJ1-5; no clear D. This CDR3 has 12 amino acids. V was trimmed by 4 bases and J by 3 bases, leaving 4 bases between them. Germline CDR1 and CDR2: LNHDA and SQIVND (reference sequence). CDR3 nucleotide sequence: TGTGCCAGTAGTAACACCAATCAGCCCCAGCATTTT. Its protein product is CASSNTNQPQHF.

The chain uses TRBV6-5 and TRBJ2-7, with TRBD1 matching 8 bases. Per germline, CDR1 MNHEY and CDR2 SVGAGI. The ends lost 6 bases at V and 2 bases at J; junction bases unmatched: 6. CDR3 length: 14 amino acids. This CDR3 is CASRSGQAPYEQYF. Written as DNA, the CDR3 is TGTGCCAGCAGGTCGGGACAGGCCCCCTACGAGCAGTACTTC.

This clone has just a few counts. The chain couples TRBV5-1 to TRBJ1-5; tentative D call: TRBD1 (6 bases). CDR3 length equals 15 residues. Trimming took off 1 base at V and 6 bases at J, with 14 bases between the two ends. Germline V CDR1 and CDR2: SGHRS, YFSETQ. CDR3 DNA sequence: TGCGCCAGCAGCTTGTCGGGGGGCGAGGGTCAGCCCCAGCATTTT. Its translation: CASSLSGGEGQPQHF.

The rearrangement joins TRBV30 to TRBJ1-5; D gene uncertain. Germline assignment: CDR1 GTSNPN and CDR2 SVGIG (reference sequence). Trimming shortened V by 2 bases and J by 3 bases, and 11 bases separated the two germline ends. The length of the CDR3 is 14 residues. The CDR3 bases are TGTGCCTGGAGTAGGAGTGGGGACAATCAGCCCCAGCATTTT. Encoded protein: CAWSRSGDNQPQHF.

The chain is built from TRBV9 and TRBJ2-1; the match to TRBD2 covers 14 bases. V was pared by 3 bases and J by 6 bases, with 5 bases of the junction left unmatched. The CDR3 covers 16 residues. CDR1 is SGDLS and CDR2 is YYNGEE in the germline V gene. This CDR3 is CASSGIGTSGGNEQFF. DNA of the CDR3: TGTGCCAGCAGCGGAATCGGGACTAGCGGGGGCAATGAGCAGTTCTTC.